The 20 T cell receptor beta chains listed next were all sequenced from one sample in a study of T cell responses to AZD1222 COVID-19 vaccine. Profiled with immunoSEQ multiplex PCR; TCRdb holds only in-frame clones, not every one. There are 150,000 to 200,000 clones in the sample; about 92% occur only once, and 3.6% lies in the top ten. The sequenced sample was peripheral blood, obtained 28 days after the second dose of the MenACWY control vaccine. The receptors come from an adult who received the MenACWY meningococcal vaccine as a control.

This clone has just one count. The chain joins TRBV12-3 or TRBV12-4 to TRBJ2-2; D is perhaps TRBD1 or TRBD2 (5 bases each). Trimming took 6 bases from V and 7 from J, leaving 12 bases between them. This CDR3 has 13 residues. The CDR3 loop is CASSLLGDGELFF. Written as DNA, the CDR3 is TGTGCCAGCAGCCTACTGGGGGACGGGGAGCTGTTTTTT.

CDR3: CSARQGRDQPQHF. The CDR3 nucleotides are TGCAGCGCCCGACAGGGCAGAGACCAGCCCCAGCATTTT. The chain links TRBV29-1 to TRBJ1-5, with 7 bases fitting TRBD1. V trimming: 7 bases; J trimming: 7 bases; junction bases outside the gene matches: 10. The CDR3 is made up of 13 amino acids. Per the germline V gene, CDR1 is SQVTM and CDR2 is ANQGSEA. Full variable domain (rest looked up from reference TRBV29-1 and TRBJ1-5): SAVISQKPSRDICQRGTSLTIQCQVDSQVTMMFWYRQQPGQSLTLIATANQGSEATYESGFVIDKFPISRPNLTFSTLTVSNMSPEDSSIYLCSARQGRDQPQHFGDGTRLSIL.

This chain links TRBV30 with TRBJ1-1, with a weak D call TRBD1 (6 bases). Looked up from germline, CDR1 is GTSNPN and CDR2 is SVGIG (reference sequence). This CDR3 comprises 15 residues. V gave up 2 bases and J gave up 4 bases, with 17 bases separating them. CDR3 in DNA: TGTGCCTGGAGTCACGGAGGGGGAGGGGGCACTGAAGCTTTCTTT. This sequence encodes CAWSHGGGGGTEAFF. Full variable domain (outside the CDR3, taken from reference TRBV30 and TRBJ1-1): SQTIHQWPATLVQPVGSPLSLECTVEGTSNPNLYWYRQAAGRGLQLLFYSVGIGQISSEVPQNLSASRPQDRQFILSSKKLLLSDSGFYLCAWSHGGGGGTEAFFGQGTRLTVV.

V and J are TRBV6-1 and TRBJ1-1; D is possibly TRBD1 (5 bases). The V gene's germline CDR1 is MNHNS and CDR2 SASEGT. The ends were cut back, 2 bases at V and 4 bases at J, with 14 bases in the middle. The CDR3 is 15 amino acids. CDR3 bases: TGTGCCAGCAGTGAACAGGGAGGGTTAGGCACTGAAGCTTTCTTT. Translation gives CASSEQGGLGTEAFF.

The CDR3 is CASSLFRANTEAFF. For the CDR3, the DNA is TGCGCCAGCAGCTTGTTCAGGGCGAACACTGAAGCTTTCTTT. The chain has TRBV5-1 and TRBJ1-1, with D possibly matching TRBD1 (5 bases). The CDR3 consists of 14 residues. The germline V and J ends were trimmed by 1 base and 1 base, with 8 bases remaining between them. CDR1 is SGHRS and CDR2 is YFSETQ in the germline V gene.

The chain has TRBV21-1 and TRBJ2-7; the D call of TRBD2 is as the table states it, not checked on the DNA. TRBV21-1 is a recognized pseudogene. The CDR3 length is 14 residues. The CDR3 sequence: CASSKIENSYEQYF. CDR3 sequence (DNA): TGTGCCAGCAGCAAAATAGAGAATTCCTACGAGCAGTACTTC.

This clone was recorded only once. J is TRBJ1-3 and V is TRBV7-2; 7 bases fit TRBD1. Trimming took 5 bases from V and 2 from J; bases not matched to a gene: 3. Germline CDR1 and CDR2: SGHTA and FQGNSA. The CDR3 loop spans 14 amino acids. The CDR3 sequence: CASSRTGAGNTIYF. CDR3 DNA: TGTGCCAGCAGCCGTACAGGGGCTGGAAACACCATATATTTT.

This clone has only one observation. The J gene is TRBJ2-4, the V gene TRBV12-5; D not certain. The CDR3 has 12 residues. Trimming took off 2 bases at V and 8 bases at J, with 7 bases between the two ends. The germline V gene encodes CDR1 LGHNT and CDR2 FRNRAP. The CDR3 here is CASGLRADIQYF. The DNA of the CDR3 is TGTGCTAGTGGTTTGAGGGCGGACATTCAGTACTTC.

The V and J genes are TRBV6-5 and TRBJ1-4, with D perhaps TRBD1 (6 bases). Germline CDR1 and CDR2: MNHEY and SVGAGI. V was shortened by 6 bases and J by 6 bases, with 14 bases between the two germline ends. The CDR3 is 14 residues long. The CDR3 region is CASRRTARDEKLFF. CDR3 nucleotides: TGTGCCAGCAGGAGGACAGCGAGGGATGAAAAACTGTTTTTT.

The chain combines TRBV7-3 with TRBJ1-1; no clear D. The CDR3 is 13 residues long. Germline V gives CDR1 SGHTA, CDR2 FQGTGA. The V end was cut by 3 bases, the J end by 1 base, with 6 bases between. CDR3 protein: CASSLIGNTEAFF. CDR3 DNA sequence: TGTGCCAGCAGCTTGATCGGGAACACTGAAGCTTTCTTT.

The chain links TRBV19 to TRBJ2-1; TRBD2 agrees at 16 bases. V gave up 5 bases and J gave up 14 bases; unmatched junction bases: 12. Looked up from germline, CDR1 is LNHDA and CDR2 is SQIVND (reference sequence). The CDR3 consists of 16 residues. For the CDR3, the DNA is TGTGCCAGTAGTGTCACCGGGACTAGCGGGAGGGCCGGGGAGTTCTTC. Translation gives CASSVTGTSGRAGEFF.

This clone was picked up one time. V and J are TRBV6-5 and TRBJ1-1; the D is unclear. Germline CDR1 is MNHEY and CDR2 is SVGAGI. V was cut by 2 bases and J by 1 base, with 8 bases left in between. The CDR3 is made up of 14 amino acids. The CDR3 DNA reads as TGTGCCAGCAGTTACCGTCGGGGGAACACTGAAGCTTTCTTT. Translated, it gives CASSYRRGNTEAFF.

The chain recombines TRBV7-2 with TRBJ1-5; TRBD1 aligns across 7 bases. The V gene end was trimmed by 4 bases and the J gene end by 0 bases; junction bases not matched to a gene: 6. The CDR3 is 16 residues long. Germline V CDR1 and CDR2: SGHTA, FQGNSA. The CDR3 DNA follows: TGTGCCAGCAGCTCCCGGACAGGACGTAGCAATCAGCCCCAGCATTTT. Translation gives CASSSRTGRSNQPQHF.

In this sample, this clone turned up once. V is TRBV7-7 and J is TRBJ2-1; perhaps D is TRBD1 or TRBD2 (5 bases each). Germline V gives CDR1 SSHAT, CDR2 FNYEAQ (reference sequence). V was shortened by 5 bases and J by 9 bases, with 23 bases between the two germline ends. The CDR3 runs 16 residues. For the CDR3, the DNA is TGTGCCAGCAGCCCTAGGGCCGGGACCCTAACTGGTGAGCAGTTCTTC. This encodes CASSPRAGTLTGEQFF.

The chain is built from TRBV11-1 and TRBJ2-7; D gene unclear. Trimming left V 5 bases short and J 1 base short, with 12 bases between. This CDR3 has 14 residues. Germline V CDR1 and CDR2: SGHAT, FQDESV (reference sequence). CDR3 region: CASSRNSASYEQYF. The CDR3 coding sequence is TGTGCCAGCAGCCGAAACTCCGCTTCCTACGAGCAGTACTTC.

The CDR3 here is CASRVAGQVNEQYF. For the CDR3, the DNA is TGTGCCAGCAGGGTAGCGGGACAGGTAAACGAGCAGTACTTC. The chain has TRBV7-8 and TRBJ2-7; TRBD1 or TRBD2 may be the D gene (8 bases each). Germline CDR1 and CDR2: SGHVS and FQNEAQ. V shed 6 bases and J shed 5 bases, with 17 bases lying between them. The CDR3 spans 14 residues.

The chain carries TRBV27 and TRBJ1-2; no definite D call. The V end was cut by 2 bases, the J end by 2 bases, with 9 bases between. This CDR3 contains 14 residues. Germline CDR1 and CDR2: MNHEY and SMNVEV (reference sequence). The DNA of the CDR3 is TGTGCCAGCAGTTTACGAGAAAGGAACTATGGCTACACCTTC. Its protein is CASSLRERNYGYTF.

V is TRBV4-3 and J is TRBJ1-3, with 9 nucleotides matching TRBD1. The CDR3 totals 18 residues. From germline, CDR1 is LGHNA and CDR2 YSLEER. J gave up 4 bases and V 3 bases, and 13 bases lay outside the gene matches. CDR3 residues: CASSQFLPGQGTGNTIYF. As DNA, the CDR3 is TGCGCCAGCAGCCAGTTTCTCCCGGGACAGGGTACCGGAAACACCATATATTTT.

The rearrangement uses TRBV7-2 and TRBJ2-5, with D perhaps being TRBD1 or TRBD2 (5 bases each). Trimming removed 5 bases from V and 7 bases from J, with 17 bases in between. Germline V gene data show CDR1 as SGHTA and CDR2 as FQGNSA. The CDR3 contains 14 residues. The CDR3 sequence: CASSPGPGSWTQYF. The CDR3 bases are TGTGCCAGCAGCCCGGGGCCGGGGTCGTGGACCCAGTACTTC.

V gene TRBV11-2 combines with J gene TRBJ1-3; maybe TRBD1 (6 bases). The germline CDR1 and CDR2 sequences are SGHAT and FQNNGV. V shed 1 base and J shed 7 bases, with 20 bases lying between them. This CDR3 is built from 17 residues. The CDR3 nucleotides are TGTGCCAGCAGCTTAGCTATTTACCGGGACACCTTGAACACCATATATTTT. Encoded protein: CASSLAIYRDTLNTIYF.